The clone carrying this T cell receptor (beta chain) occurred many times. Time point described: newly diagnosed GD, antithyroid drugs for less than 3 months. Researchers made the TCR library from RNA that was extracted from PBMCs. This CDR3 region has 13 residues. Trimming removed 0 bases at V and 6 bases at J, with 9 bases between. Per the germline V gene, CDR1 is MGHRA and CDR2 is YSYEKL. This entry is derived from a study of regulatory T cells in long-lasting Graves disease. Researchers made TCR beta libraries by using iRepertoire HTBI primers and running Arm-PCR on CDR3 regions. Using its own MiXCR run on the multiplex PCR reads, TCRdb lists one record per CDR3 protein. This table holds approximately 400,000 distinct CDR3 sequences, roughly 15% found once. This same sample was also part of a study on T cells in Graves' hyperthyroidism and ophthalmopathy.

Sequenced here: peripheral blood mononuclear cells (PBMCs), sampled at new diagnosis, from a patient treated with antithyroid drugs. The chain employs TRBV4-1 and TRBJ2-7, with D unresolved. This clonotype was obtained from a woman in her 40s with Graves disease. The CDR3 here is CASSQDSSGEQYF. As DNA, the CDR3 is TGCGCCAGCAGCCAAGACAGCTCGGGCGAGCAGTACTTC.